This TCR beta chain originates from a study of T cell responses to AZD1222 COVID-19 vaccine. Study results and limitations: The donor cohort was predominantly white British with a female majority, and clonal diversity may have been underestimated. Sampled repertoires all dated from after the peak T cell response.

Profiled with immunoSEQ multiplex PCR; TCRdb holds only in-frame clones, not every one. In the table there are approximately 150,000 clones, about 90% of which are singletons. A word on this clone: Its antigen is currently unknown.

This CDR3 has 16 residues. With 0 bases clipped from V and 6 bases from J, the junction kept 8 bases outside the gene matches. The germline V gene encodes CDR1 SGHVS and CDR2 FQNEAQ. This receptor was identified in an adult in good health. Source: peripheral blood, taken on day 0 of AZD1222 vaccination. The V and J genes are TRBV7-8 and TRBJ1-5, with 7 positions matching TRBD1. Written as DNA, the CDR3 is TGTGCCAGCAGCTTAGCGACGACAGGGATTACTCAGCCCCAGCATTTT. Translation: CASSLATTGITQPQHF. Together with reference TRBV7-8 and TRBJ1-5, the CDR3 gives the full variable domain: GAGVSQSPRYKVAKRGQDVALRCDPISGHVSLFWYQQALGQGPEFLTYFQNEAQLDKSGLPSDRFFAERPEGSVSTLKIQRTQQEDSAVYLCASSLATTGITQPQHFGDGTRLSIL.